Following are 22 T cell receptor beta chains from one sample sequenced in a study of shared clonotypes between healthy human individuals. Here immunoSEQ multiplex PCR was the method, and the copy in TCRdb shows in-frame clones only, minus some. The sample holds around 2.1 million clones, approximately 94% seen once. The sample consisted of naive CD4+ T cells sorted from blood. Regarding subset: CD45RA+ positively selected. The receptors were sampled from a man between 18 and 35 years old in good health.

This clone showed up just once. The chain recombines TRBV18 with TRBJ1-2; D unclear. The germline CDR1 and CDR2 sequences are KGHSH and LQKENI. The V end was cut by 2 bases, the J end by 8 bases, with 15 bases between. The CDR3 spans 14 residues. The CDR3 coding sequence is TGTGCCAGCTCACCAGAGTTTACCGGGGTCGGCTACACCTTC. This gives the protein CASSPEFTGVGYTF.

V gene TRBV7-2 combines with J gene TRBJ1-4; 9 bases are shared with TRBD1. Germline V gene lookup returns CDR1 SGHTA and CDR2 FQGNSA. CDR3 length equals 14 residues. J gave up 9 bases and V 5 bases, and 7 bases lay outside the gene matches. The CDR3 sequence is CASSQGTGIKKLFF. DNA of the CDR3: TGTGCCAGCAGCCAAGGGACAGGGATTAAAAAACTGTTTTTT.

The chain uses TRBV30 and TRBJ1-2; D gene unclear. The CDR3 sequence is 13 residues long. Trimming pared 3 bases from V and 2 bases from J, leaving 10 bases between. The germline CDR1 and CDR2 sequences are GTSNPN and SVGIG (reference sequence). The CDR3 coding sequence is TGTGCCTGGAGCCCGGGATTCAACTATGGCTACACCTTC. This gives the protein CAWSPGFNYGYTF.

The chain couples TRBV5-1 to TRBJ2-7; D not resolved. Germline V gene sequence: CDR1 SGHRS, CDR2 YFSETQ. Trimming cost V 2 bases and J 3 bases, with 12 bases left between them. This CDR3 region has 14 residues. CDR3 nucleotides: TGCGCCAGCAGCTTAGGTCCAGCTAACTACGAGCAGTACTTC. Protein sequence: CASSLGPANYEQYF.

The rearrangement joins TRBV28 to TRBJ1-1, with 11 bases identical to TRBD1. The CDR3 is made up of 13 amino acids. Germline V lookup: CDR1 MDHEN, CDR2 SYDVKM. With 5 bases clipped from V and 11 bases from J, the junction kept 7 bases outside the gene matches. The CDR3: CASSRGTGGEAFF. CDR3 coding DNA: TGTGCCAGCAGTCGGGGGACAGGGGGTGAGGCTTTCTTT.

J is TRBJ2-2 and V is TRBV11-2, with 12 bases aligning to TRBD1. The CDR3 sequence is 17 residues long. Germline V gives CDR1 SGHAT, CDR2 FQNNGV. The trim removed 3 bases at V and 5 bases at J, leaving 7 bases unmatched. The CDR3 protein is CASSFTRDRGRTGELFF. CDR3 bases: TGTGCCAGCAGCTTCACCCGGGACAGGGGGCGTACCGGGGAGCTGTTTTTT.

The chain couples TRBV18 to TRBJ1-2; the match to TRBD1 covers 10 bases. The trim removed 3 bases at V and 8 bases at J, leaving 12 bases unmatched. The CDR3 is 16 residues long. In germline, CDR1 is KGHSH, CDR2 LQKENI. The CDR3 bases are TGTGCCAGCTCACCGTTCGGGTTCGGGACAGGGGACGGCTACACCTTC. Its translation is CASSPFGFGTGDGYTF.

J is TRBJ2-5 and V is TRBV5-1, with D perhaps assigned TRBD1 or TRBD2 (6 bases each). The CDR3 runs 16 residues. V was shortened by 4 bases and J by 1 base, with 17 bases between the two germline ends. The germline V gene encodes CDR1 SGHRS and CDR2 YFSETQ. CDR3 coding DNA: TGCGCCAGCAGCCGGAATATACAGGGACTCCAAGAGACCCAGTACTTC. It is translated as CASSRNIQGLQETQYF.

The V and J genes are TRBV5-1 and TRBJ2-1; D is perhaps TRBD1 (5 bases). This CDR3 contains 14 residues. V was shortened by 2 bases and J by 6 bases, with 12 bases between the two germline ends. CDR1 is SGHRS, CDR2 YFSETQ, per germline. The CDR3 spells CASSFQGRGNEQFF. As DNA, the CDR3 is TGCGCCAGCAGCTTTCAGGGCCGAGGCAATGAGCAGTTCTTC.

This chain joins TRBV10-3 and TRBJ1-2; 8 bases match TRBD1. J was trimmed by 2 bases and V by 3 bases; bases with no gene match: 5. CDR1 is ENHRY and CDR2 is SYGVKD in the germline V gene. The CDR3 loop spans 15 amino acids. CDR3 sequence reads: CAISDGNRGNYGYTF. CDR3 in DNA: TGTGCCATCAGTGACGGTAACAGGGGGAACTATGGCTACACCTTC.

The J gene is TRBJ1-1, the V gene TRBV28; no clear D. V gave up 1 base and J gave up 4 bases, with 4 bases separating them. Per the germline V gene, CDR1 is MDHEN and CDR2 is SYDVKM. The CDR3 extends over 12 amino acids. The CDR3, as DNA: TGTGCCAGCAGTTTATTGGCCACTGAAGCTTTCTTT. Protein product: CASSLLATEAFF.

This chain links TRBV10-3 with TRBJ2-3; D is uncertain. Germline V gene lookup returns CDR1 ENHRY and CDR2 SYGVKD. The germline V and J ends were trimmed by 3 bases and 4 bases, with 8 bases remaining between them. The CDR3 is made up of 13 amino acids. The CDR3 sequence is CAISDGRADTQYF. The CDR3 DNA follows: TGTGCCATCAGTGATGGTAGAGCAGATACGCAGTATTTT.

The CDR3, as DNA: TGCGCCAGCAGCCAACGTGAGGGAACAGCCGGGTCGGTCAATCAGCCCCAGCATTTT. It codes for CASSQREGTAGSVNQPQHF. The chain recombines TRBV4-1 with TRBJ1-5; no clear D gene. Trimming stripped 2 bases from V and 3 bases from J, with 23 bases between. The V gene's germline CDR1 is MGHRA and CDR2 YSYEKL. The CDR3 covers 19 residues.

CDR3 in amino acids: CASGTSGNTIYF. The CDR3, as DNA: TGTGCCAGCGGGACATCGGGAAACACCATATATTTT. The chain links TRBV28 to TRBJ1-3; D might be TRBD1 (6 bases). Between the trimmed V and J ends, which lost 8 bases and 4 bases, there was a span of 9 bases. The germline gives CDR1 MDHEN, CDR2 SYDVKM. This CDR3 has 12 residues.

The chain recombines TRBV28 with TRBJ2-5; the D gene could be TRBD1 or TRBD2 (6 bases each). The ends were cut back, 1 base at V and 5 bases at J, with 17 bases in the middle. Germline V lookup: CDR1 MDHEN, CDR2 SYDVKM. The CDR3 runs to 16 residues. This CDR3 is CASSLLAPGAGETQYF. The CDR3 nucleotides read TGTGCCAGCAGTTTATTGGCGCCGGGGGCGGGGGAGACCCAGTACTTC.

Comment on this clone: Other DNA sequences in the sample encode the same CDR3. The rearrangement joins TRBV28 to TRBJ2-3; 7 nucleotides line up with TRBD2. CDR3 length: 14 amino acids. Per the germline V gene, CDR1 is MDHEN and CDR2 is SYDVKM. The V gene end was trimmed by 2 bases and the J gene end by 1 base; junction bases not matched to a gene: 0. This chain's CDR3 is CASSLRGGTDTQYF. The CDR3, as DNA: TGTGCCAGCAGTTTACGGGGGGGCACAGATACGCAGTATTTT.

The chain carries TRBV9 and TRBJ1-3, with 7 bases aligning to TRBD1. Trimming cost V 4 bases and J 4 bases; bases outside gene matches: 5. This CDR3 has 14 amino acids. CDR1 SGDLS and CDR2 YYNGEE come from the germline V gene. This CDR3 reads CASSPTGMGNTIYF. As DNA, the CDR3 is TGTGCCAGCAGCCCGACAGGGATGGGAAACACCATATATTTT.

The V gene is TRBV28, the J gene TRBJ1-5, with 9 bases aligning to TRBD1. Germline loops: CDR1 MDHEN, CDR2 SYDVKM. This CDR3 is built from 15 residues. The V gene end was trimmed by 2 bases and the J gene end by 5 bases; junction bases not matched to a gene: 4. The CDR3 DNA follows: TGTGCCAGCAGTTTAAGACAGGGGGTTTATCAGCCCCAGCATTTT. This encodes CASSLRQGVYQPQHF.

The CDR3 here is CAISESLAGADTQYF. Written as DNA, the CDR3 is TGTGCCATCAGTGAGTCGCTAGCGGGAGCGGATACGCAGTATTTT. This sequence joins TRBV10-3 and TRBJ2-3; TRBD2 matches 10 bases. The CDR3 is 15 residues long. V shed 0 bases, J shed 6 bases, and the junction held 3 bases outside the gene matches. The germline V gene has CDR1 ENHRY and CDR2 SYGVKD.

This clone occurred once. V usage is TRBV7-2 and J usage is TRBJ2-7; TRBD2 is a possible D gene (5 bases). Trimming took 4 bases from V and 0 from J, leaving 10 bases between them. The germline V gene has CDR1 SGHTA and CDR2 FQGNSA. The CDR3 totals 14 residues. CDR3 region: CASSSRGPSYEQYF. In DNA, the CDR3 is TGTGCCAGCAGCTCAAGAGGGCCCTCCTACGAGCAGTACTTC.

The gene calls are TRBV27 and TRBJ1-4; maybe TRBD1 (5 bases). V shed 5 bases and J shed 1 base, with 8 bases lying between them. The CDR3 totals 14 residues. From germline, CDR1 is MNHEY and CDR2 SMNVEV (reference sequence). The CDR3 reads CASSGGVTNEKLFF. The CDR3 DNA follows: TGTGCCAGCAGTGGAGGGGTAACTAATGAAAAACTGTTTTTT.

The V call is TRBV5-6, the J call TRBJ1-6, with D tentatively TRBD1 (5 bases). The germline V gene encodes CDR1 SGHDT and CDR2 YYEEEE. The CDR3 consists of 19 residues. V lost 2 bases, J lost 10 bases, and 28 bases lay in between. In DNA form, the CDR3 reads TGTGCCAGCAGCTTTTCGGCCGGGACCCCATTCGGGGGGTCGTCACCCCTCCACTTT. Protein product: CASSFSAGTPFGGSSPLHF.